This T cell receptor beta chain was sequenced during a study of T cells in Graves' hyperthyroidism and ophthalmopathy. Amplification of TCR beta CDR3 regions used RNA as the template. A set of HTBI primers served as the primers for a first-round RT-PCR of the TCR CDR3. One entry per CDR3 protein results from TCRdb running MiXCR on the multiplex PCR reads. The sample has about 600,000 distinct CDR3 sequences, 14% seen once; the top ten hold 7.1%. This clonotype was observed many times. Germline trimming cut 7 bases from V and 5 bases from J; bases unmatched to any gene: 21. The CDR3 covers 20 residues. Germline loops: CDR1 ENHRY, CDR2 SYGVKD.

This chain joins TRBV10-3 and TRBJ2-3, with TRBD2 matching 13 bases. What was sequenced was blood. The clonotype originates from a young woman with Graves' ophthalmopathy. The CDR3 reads CAIKMTGTVGLAGREDTQYF. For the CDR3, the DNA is TGTGCCATCAAGATGACCGGGACGGTGGGACTAGCGGGGCGGGAAGATACGCAGTATTTT.